The T cell receptor beta chain under discussion was sequenced for a study of cytomegalovirus exposure and HLA in healthy donors. The overall study: Early on, a data release was issued that held 80 million or so unique TCRs from HLA-typed donors.

As regards this clone: The antigen is not known.

This CDR3 contains 11 residues. The V gene's germline CDR1 is MNHNS and CDR2 SASEGT. Trimming removed 6 bases from V and 8 bases from J, with 7 bases in between. Both 60 Vbeta primers and 13 Jbeta primers went into the PCR. The repertoire was sequenced with immunoSEQ multiplex PCR; TCRdb's copy has only in-frame clones and lacks some. Here the sample spans under 150,000 clones, 65% to 85% being singletons. Whole-study results and caveats: Among the most significant clusters, several appeared linked to common viral pathogens in a later analysis. The study put 150 or so TCR beta chains on its list as cytomegalovirus-associated. Association of a missense DCLRE1C variant with TCR beta V- and J-gene trimming was reported in a later analysis.

The clonotype was recovered from a man aged 50-59 years in good health and CMV-seronegative. The chain combines TRBV6-1 with TRBJ1-4; D possibly corresponds to TRBD1 (6 bases). Material for sequencing was PBMCs. CDR3 in amino acids: CASSQGEKLFF. In DNA form, the CDR3 reads TGTGCCAGCAGCCAGGGGGAAAAACTGTTTTTT.